These T cell receptor beta chains were read from a single sample in a study of cytomegalovirus exposure and HLA in healthy donors. Here immunoSEQ multiplex PCR was the method, and the copy in TCRdb shows in-frame clones only, minus some. The ten top clones account for under 1.3%, within a sample of roughly 120,000 clones. The sequencing sample was made of PBMCs. These receptors were obtained from a man younger than 35 in good health and CMV-seronegative. The CDR3 runs from the conserved cysteine through the conserved F or W. A D gene is named only where the DNA matches it firmly.

D gene,J gene,CDR3 length,V gene,CDR3 protein,CDR3 DNA
.,TRBJ1-1,13,TRBV10-1,CASSRETGTEAFF,TGCGCCAGCAGTCGCGAGACGGGCACTGAAGCTTTCTTT
TRBD1,TRBJ2-1,12,TRBV5-4,CASSLTGDEQFF,TGTGCCAGCAGCTTGACAGGGGATGAGCAGTTCTTC
TRBD2,TRBJ2-1,15,TRBV19,CASRTEREAYNEQFF,TGTGCCAGTAGAACTGAGCGGGAGGCCTACAATGAGCAGTTCTTC
.,TRBJ1-6,14,TRBV13,CASRNGAGNSPLHF,TGTGCCAGCAGGAATGGGGCTGGGAATTCACCCCTCCACTTT
TRBD1,TRBJ1-2,13,TRBV6-5,CASRRTGYSGYTF,TGTGCCAGCAGGCGGACAGGGTACAGTGGCTACACCTTC
.,TRBJ2-6,17,TRBV19,CASSPQGRGSGANVLTF,TGTGCCAGTAGCCCTCAGGGGAGGGGCTCTGGGGCCAACGTCCTGACTTTC
.,TRBJ2-7,12,TRBV6-6,CASSRTAYEQYF,TGTGCCAGCAGTAGGACTGCCTACGAGCAGTACTTC
.,TRBJ1-1,14,TRBV9,CASSVVSGNTEAFF,TGTGCCAGCAGCGTCGTTTCGGGGAACACTGAAGCTTTCTTT
TRBD1,TRBJ1-3,16,TRBV19,CASSIRGRSPGNTIYF,TGTGCCAGTAGTATCAGGGGGCGAAGTCCTGGAAACACCATATATTTT
TRBD2,TRBJ2-3,16,TRBV4-2,CASSPAGTSGTDTQYF,TGTGCCAGCAGCCCAGCTGGGACTAGCGGGACCGATACGCAGTATTTT
.,TRBJ2-7,15,TRBV11-3,CASSLVGQVHYEQYF,TGTGCCAGCAGCCTAGTTGGGCAGGTCCACTACGAGCAGTACTTC
.,TRBJ1-1,15,TRBV27,CASSRDQGLNTEAFF,TGTGCCAGCAGTCGAGATCAGGGGCTGAACACTGAAGCTTTCTTT
TRBD1,TRBJ2-7,12,TRBV28,CASSLRGREQYF,TGTGCCAGCAGTTTGAGGGGGCGCGAGCAGTACTTC
TRBD2,TRBJ2-7,16,TRBV27,CASSPHPGLSNYEQYF,TGTGCCAGCAGTCCCCATCCGGGACTAAGTAACTACGAGCAGTACTTC
TRBD1,TRBJ2-7,14,TRBV18,CASSLGQGSYEQYF,TGTGCCAGCTCACTGGGACAGGGCTCCTACGAGCAGTACTTC
TRBD1,TRBJ2-7,14,TRBV6-5,CASRPGTGWREQYF,TGTGCCAGCAGGCCCGGGACAGGGTGGCGAGAGCAGTACTTC
TRBD1,TRBJ2-2,15,TRBV7-9,CASSFRTGDTGELFF,TGTGCCAGCAGCTTCAGGACAGGGGACACCGGGGAGCTGTTTTTT
TRBD2,TRBJ2-1,19,TRBV4-1,CASSQGARLAGVTDNEQFF,TGCGCCAGCAGCCAAGGAGCCAGGCTAGCGGGAGTAACCGACAATGAGCAGTTCTTC
TRBD1,TRBJ2-7,15,TRBV25-1,CASSELGQGIHEQYF,TGTGCCAGCAGTGAACTCGGACAGGGTATCCACGAGCAGTACTTC
.,TRBJ2-7,13,TRBV28,CASRGATPGEQYF,TGTGCCAGCAGAGGGGCTACGCCGGGCGAGCAGTACTTC
TRBD1,TRBJ2-2,15,TRBV29-1,CSVESGTVNTGELFF,TGCAGCGTTGAATCCGGGACAGTCAACACCGGGGAGCTGTTTTTT
.,TRBJ1-1,13,TRBV6-4,CASSVEGSTEAFF,TGTGCCAGCAGTGTGGAGGGGTCGACTGAAGCTTTCTTT
TRBD1,TRBJ1-4,15,TRBV5-1,CASSFAGGYDEKLFF,TGCGCCAGCAGCTTCGCAGGGGGCTATGATGAAAAACTGTTTTTT
.,TRBJ2-7,14,TRBV5-1,CASSLPLATYEQYF,TGCGCCAGCAGCTTGCCTCTAGCTACCTACGAGCAGTACTTC
.,TRBJ1-5,11,TRBV5-6,CASSLYQPQHF,TGTGCCAGCAGCCTATATCAGCCCCAGCATTTT
.,TRBJ2-7,11,TRBV6-1,CALGGFYEQYF,TGTGCCCTCGGAGGGTTTTACGAGCAGTACTTC
.,TRBJ1-1,16,TRBV5-4,CASSLGGGGVNTEAFF,TGTGCCAGCAGCTTGGGAGGAGGGGGGGTGAACACTGAAGCTTTCTTT
.,TRBJ2-3,18,TRBV7-6,CASSLKRGGGVGTDTQYF,TGTGCCAGCAGCCTCAAACGAGGGGGGGGCGTCGGCACAGATACGCAGTATTTT
TRBD1,TRBJ1-6,14,TRBV19,CASRRGTENSPLHF,TGTGCCAGTAGACGGGGGACAGAAAATTCACCCCTCCACTTT
TRBD1,TRBJ1-1,13,TRBV15,CATSRQGSTEAFF,TGTGCCACCAGTCGACAGGGAAGTACTGAAGCTTTCTTT
TRBD2,TRBJ2-7,15,TRBV10-1,CASSESRGGLSEQYF,TGCGCCAGCAGTGAGTCGCGGGGGGGCCTCAGCGAGCAGTACTTC
.,TRBJ2-5,13,TRBV6-1,CASSEGGPETQYF,TGTGCCAGCAGTGAAGGAGGTCCGGAGACCCAGTACTTC
.,TRBJ1-2,14,TRBV7-9,CASSPRAGGYGYTF,TGTGCCAGCAGCCCGAGGGCTGGAGGCTATGGCTACACCTTC
.,TRBJ1-2,14,TRBV29-1,CSVEGAGMNYGYTF,TGCAGCGTTGAAGGGGCCGGGATGAACTATGGCTACACCTTC
.,TRBJ2-5,13,TRBV5-5,CASSLGPQETQYF,TGTGCCAGCAGCTTGGGGCCCCAAGAGACCCAGTACTTC
TRBD1,TRBJ1-1,11,TRBV10-3,CAIQGAGEAFF,TGTGCCATCCAGGGGGCGGGTGAAGCTTTCTTT
TRBD2,TRBJ2-3,16,TRBV6-4,CASSEWTSGGTDTQYF,TGTGCCAGCAGTGAATGGACTAGCGGGGGCACAGATACGCAGTATTTT
.,TRBJ2-5,12,TRBV30,CALEEGAETQYF,TGTGCTTTGGAGGAGGGGGCAGAGACCCAGTACTTC
TRBD1,TRBJ1-1,15,TRBV9,CASSTSTGLNTEAFF,TGTGCCAGCAGCACCTCGACAGGGTTGAACACTGAAGCTTTCTTT
TRBD1,TRBJ1-1,16,TRBV4-1,CASSPRRDSPNTEAFF,TGCGCCAGCAGCCCCCGGCGGGACAGTCCGAACACTGAAGCTTTCTTT
.,TRBJ2-7,15,TRBV30,CALRRGDPVPYEQYF,TGTGCCCTGCGCAGGGGTGACCCTGTCCCCTACGAGCAGTACTTC
.,TRBJ1-4,13,TRBV28,CASRGRENEKLFF,TGTGCCAGCAGGGGCCGGGAAAATGAAAAACTGTTTTTT
TRBD2,TRBJ2-3,17,TRBV9,CASSTRGGAVGTDTQYF,TGTGCCAGCAGCACGCGCGGGGGGGCCGTTGGCACAGATACGCAGTATTTT
TRBD1,TRBJ2-7,21,TRBV19,CASSPKIPGTGGRPSSYEQYF,TGTGCCAGTAGTCCCAAAATACCCGGGACAGGGGGCCGACCGAGCTCCTACGAGCAGTACTTC
.,TRBJ1-1,14,TRBV7-2,CASSLAHSVTEAFF,TGTGCCAGCAGCTTAGCCCACAGTGTCACTGAAGCTTTCTTT
.,TRBJ1-2,13,TRBV7-8,CASSLEQVYGYTF,TGTGCCAGCAGCTTAGAACAGGTCTATGGCTACACCTTC
.,TRBJ1-2,14,TRBV19,CASSLDGAPCGYTF,TGTGCCAGTAGCCTAGACGGAGCGCCCTGTGGCTACACCTTC
TRBD2,TRBJ2-2,17,TRBV18,CASSPLAGPANTGELFF,TGTGCCAGCTCACCACTAGCGGGGCCTGCGAACACCGGGGAGCTGTTTTTT
TRBD1,TRBJ1-5,15,TRBV4-1,CASSQPDRGNQPQHF,TGCGCCAGCAGCCAACCGGACAGGGGCAATCAGCCCCAGCATTTT
.,TRBJ2-7,13,TRBV7-9,CASSPPLTYEQYF,TGTGCCAGCAGCCCCCCACTTACCTACGAGCAGTACTTC
.,TRBJ1-2,13,TRBV6-1,CASSPGVFNGYTF,TGTGCCAGCAGCCCGGGGGTGTTTAATGGCTACACCTTC
.,TRBJ2-1,13,TRBV6-4,CASSGSESSEQFF,TGTGCCAGCAGTGGTTCTGAGTCTTCTGAGCAGTTCTTC
.,TRBJ2-1,14,TRBV30,CAWSISGHNSEQFF,TGTGCCTGGAGTATAAGCGGGCACAATTCCGAGCAGTTCTTC